This T cell receptor beta chain was recorded in a study of control samples from healthy donors and cancer patients. Trimming took 5 bases from V and 0 from J, leaving 14 bases between them. The CDR3 sequence is 15 residues long. Germline loops: CDR1 SGHNT, CDR2 YYREEE (reference sequence). Profiled with immunoSEQ multiplex PCR; TCRdb holds only in-frame clones, not every one. The repertoire includes around 130,000 clones, around nine tenths of them detected once, and around 2.5% sits in the top ten. The TCR originated in a man younger than 35 in good health. Sequencing used blood. The gene calls are TRBV5-4 and TRBJ1-1, with D possibly being TRBD1 (6 bases). The CDR3 DNA reads as TGTGCCAGCAGGGCAGGGGTGGGCATGAACACTGAAGCTTTCTTT. Translated, it gives CASRAGVGMNTEAFF.